This T cell receptor (beta chain) was found in a study of T cells in Graves' hyperthyroidism and ophthalmopathy. The CDR3 regions of TCR beta were amplified from RNA transcripts. With the HTBI primer set, the TCR CDR3 went through a first round of RT-PCR. A single record per CDR3 protein comes from TCRdb applying MiXCR to the multiplex PCR reads. Among around 260,000 distinct CDR3 sequences listed, approximately 26% were seen once. This clonotype showed up many times. The length of the CDR3 is 14 residues. Germline-derived CDR1 and CDR2 are SGHRS and YFSETQ. The V end lost 7 bases, the J end lost 3 bases, and 16 bases lay between the germline ends.

The source is a man between 35 and 55 years old with Graves' hyperthyroidism that later progressed to Graves' ophthalmopathy. This chain joins TRBV5-1 and TRBJ1-2; possible D gene TRBD1, 5 bases. Sequenced input: blood. The CDR3 loop is CASAFGDRDYGYTF. In DNA, the CDR3 is TGCGCCAGCGCCTTCGGAGACAGAGACTATGGCTACACCTTC.